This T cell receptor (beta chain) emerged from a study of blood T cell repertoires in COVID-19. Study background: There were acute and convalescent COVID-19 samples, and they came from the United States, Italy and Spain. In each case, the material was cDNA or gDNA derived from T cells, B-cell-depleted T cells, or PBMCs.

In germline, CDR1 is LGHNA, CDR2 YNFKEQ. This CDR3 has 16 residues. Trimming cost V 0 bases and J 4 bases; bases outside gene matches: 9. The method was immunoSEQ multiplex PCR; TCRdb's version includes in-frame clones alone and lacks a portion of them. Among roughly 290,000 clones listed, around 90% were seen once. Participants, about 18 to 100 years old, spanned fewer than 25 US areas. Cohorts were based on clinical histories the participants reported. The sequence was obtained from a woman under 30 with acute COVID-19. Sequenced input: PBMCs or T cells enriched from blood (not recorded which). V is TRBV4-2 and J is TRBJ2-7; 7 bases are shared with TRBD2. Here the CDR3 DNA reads TGTGCCAGCAGCCAAGATCGGGCTAGCGGTTTTTACGAGCAGTACTTC. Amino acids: CASSQDRASGFYEQYF.